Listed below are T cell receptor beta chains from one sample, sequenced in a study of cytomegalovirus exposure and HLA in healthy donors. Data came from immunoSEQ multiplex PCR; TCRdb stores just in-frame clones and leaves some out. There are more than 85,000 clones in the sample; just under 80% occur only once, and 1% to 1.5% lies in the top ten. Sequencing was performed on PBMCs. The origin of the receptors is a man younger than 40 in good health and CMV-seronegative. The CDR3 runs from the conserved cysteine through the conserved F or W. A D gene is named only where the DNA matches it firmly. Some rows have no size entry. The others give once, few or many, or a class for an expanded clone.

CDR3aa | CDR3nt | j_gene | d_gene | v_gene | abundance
CATSRRAGVYEQYF | TGTGCCACCAGCAGACGTGCGGGAGTCTACGAGCAGTACTTC | TRBJ2-7 | TRBD2 | TRBV15 | .
CASSFARIIRFSANYGYTF | TGTGCCAGCAGCTTCGCCCGAATCATCAGGTTCTCAGCTAACTATGGCTACACCTTC | TRBJ1-2 | . | TRBV7-2 | .
CASSIGPQGPGDEKLFF | TGTGCCAGTAGTATTGGTCCGCAGGGTCCCGGAGATGAAAAACTGTTTTTT | TRBJ1-4 | . | TRBV19 | .
CASSLSNSAYEQYF | TGCGCCAGCAGCTTAAGTAACAGTGCCTACGAGCAGTACTTC | TRBJ2-7 | . | TRBV5-1 | .
CASSFLTYEQYF | TGTGCCAGCAGCTTCCTAACCTACGAGCAGTACTTC | TRBJ2-7 | . | TRBV7-2 | .
CASSFWANEQFF | TGTGCCAGTAGTTTTTGGGCCAATGAGCAGTTCTTC | TRBJ2-1 | . | TRBV19 | .
CASSSAGQGHGEQFF | TGTGCCAGCAGCTCTGCGGGACAGGGACATGGTGAGCAGTTCTTC | TRBJ2-1 | TRBD1 | TRBV5-4 | .
CAISAYGTAGTSGKLEQFF | TGTGCCATCAGTGCTTACGGGACTGCCGGGACTAGCGGGAAATTAGAGCAGTTCTTC | TRBJ2-1 | TRBD2 | TRBV10-3 | .
CASKPGSLSPLHF | TGTGCCAGCAAGCCGGGGTCTCTTTCACCCCTCCACTTT | TRBJ1-6 | . | TRBV6-5 | few
CASSAWGGNTEAFF | TGCGCCAGCAGCGCATGGGGGGGGAACACTGAAGCTTTCTTT | TRBJ1-1 | . | TRBV5-1 | few
CASSMRGSSYEQYF | TGTGCCAGTAGTATGCGGGGCAGCTCCTACGAGCAGTACTTC | TRBJ2-7 | . | TRBV19 | .
CASSLTDYGYTF | TGTGCCAGCAGCTTGACAGACTATGGCTACACCTTC | TRBJ1-2 | . | TRBV5-5 | .
CAISDLAYEQYF | TGTGCCATCAGTGATTTAGCTTATGAGCAGTACTTC | TRBJ2-7 | . | TRBV10-3 | .
CASSGGDYYNEQFF | TGTGCCAGTAGTGGAGGGGACTACTACAATGAGCAGTTCTTC | TRBJ2-1 | TRBD2 | TRBV19 | .
CASSSNRDSYGYTF | TGTGCCAGCAGTTCGAACCGGGACAGCTATGGCTACACCTTC | TRBJ1-2 | TRBD1 | TRBV27 | .
CASSSPGLAGGVGELFF | TGTGCCAGCAGCAGCCCGGGACTAGCGGGAGGCGTCGGGGAGCTGTTTTTT | TRBJ2-2 | TRBD2 | TRBV5-4 | .
CASSSGTGPTDTQYF | TGTGCCAGCAGTTCCGGGACAGGGCCCACAGATACGCAGTATTTT | TRBJ2-3 | TRBD1 | TRBV27 | .
CATSSWTGGSGNTIYF | TGTGCCACCAGCTCTTGGACAGGGGGTTCGGGAAACACCATATATTTT | TRBJ1-3 | TRBD1 | TRBV15 | .
CASSDPPKVGDRTDTQYF | TGTGCCAGCAGTGACCCCCCTAAAGTGGGAGATCGGACAGATACGCAGTATTTT | TRBJ2-3 | . | TRBV2 | .
CSVENPTGGGTEAFF | TGCAGCGTTGAAAATCCGACAGGGGGCGGCACTGAAGCTTTCTTT | TRBJ1-1 | TRBD1 | TRBV29-1 | few
CAWSLNLAAYNEQFF | TGTGCCTGGAGTCTTAACCTAGCGGCCTACAATGAGCAGTTCTTC | TRBJ2-1 | TRBD2 | TRBV30 | .
CATSRTPGAGGEETQYF | TGTGCCACCAGCAGAACCCCAGGGGCAGGGGGAGAAGAGACCCAGTACTTC | TRBJ2-5 | TRBD1 | TRBV15 | .
CASSPRDSIHYGYTF | TGTGCCAGCAGCCCCCGGGACAGCATACACTATGGCTACACCTTC | TRBJ1-2 | TRBD1 | TRBV7-9 | .
CASSSRDIRYGYTF | TGTGCCAGCAGCTCCAGGGACATCCGCTATGGCTACACCTTC | TRBJ1-2 | . | TRBV9 | .
CASSEGTKMGQYF | TGTGCCAGCAGTGAAGGGACAAAGATGGGCCAGTACTTC | TRBJ2-5 | . | TRBV2 | few
CASSLGTFPQETQYF | TGTGCCAGCAGTTTAGGGACATTTCCCCAAGAGACCCAGTACTTC | TRBJ2-5 | . | TRBV27 | .
CSVDLNTQYF | TGCAGCGTTGATTTAAATACGCAGTATTTT | TRBJ2-3 | . | TRBV29-1 | few
CASSVTGGRYGYTF | TGTGCCAGCAGCGTGACAGGGGGCCGATATGGCTACACCTTC | TRBJ1-2 | TRBD1 | TRBV7-2 | once
CASSSYRAPSYNEQFF | TGTGCCAGCAGTTCTTACAGGGCCCCATCCTACAATGAGCAGTTCTTC | TRBJ2-1 | . | TRBV28 | .
CASSQVDRDTGELFF | TGCGCCAGCAGCCAAGTAGACAGGGACACCGGGGAGCTGTTTTTT | TRBJ2-2 | TRBD1 | TRBV4-3 | .
CASSSSSGRAPNTDTQYF | TGTGCCAGCAGCTCTTCTAGCGGGAGGGCCCCCAACACAGATACGCAGTATTTT | TRBJ2-3 | TRBD2 | TRBV7-9 | .
CAWWGTANTEAFF | TGTGCCTGGTGGGGGACAGCGAACACTGAAGCTTTTTTT | TRBJ1-1 | TRBD1 | TRBV30 | .
CASSLVPSGGSEETQYF | TGTGCCAGCAGCTTAGTCCCTAGCGGGGGGTCGGAAGAGACCCAGTACTTC | TRBJ2-5 | TRBD2 | TRBV7-2 | .
CASSSGQGNYGYTF | TGTGCCAGCAGTTCGGGACAGGGAAACTATGGCTACACCTTC | TRBJ1-2 | TRBD1 | TRBV28 | .
CASIESRYYGYTF | TGTGCCAGCATTGAAAGCAGGTACTATGGCTACACCTTC | TRBJ1-2 | . | TRBV6-1 | .
CATSGQGGEQYF | TGTGCCACCAGCGGACAGGGCGGCGAGCAGTACTTC | TRBJ2-7 | TRBD1 | TRBV15 | .
CASSVGRGVHGYTF | TGTGCCAGCAGCGTAGGCCGGGGGGTTCATGGCTACACCTTC | TRBJ1-2 | . | TRBV9 | .
CASSEYPGQGGFQETQYF | TGTGCCAGCAGTGAATATCCGGGACAGGGAGGCTTCCAAGAGACCCAGTACTTC | TRBJ2-5 | TRBD1 | TRBV25-1 | once
CASSFRTSGRMHEQYF | TGTGCCAGCAGCTTCCGGACTAGCGGGAGAATGCACGAGCAGTACTTC | TRBJ2-7 | TRBD2 | TRBV5-6 | .
CASSLGGETYGYTF | TGTGCCAGCAGCTTAGGCGGCGAGACCTATGGCTACACCTTC | TRBJ1-2 | . | TRBV11-2 | .
CASSLPPGVGLGHNEQFF | TGTGCCAGCAGTTTACCCCCCGGGGTGGGACTCGGCCACAATGAGCAGTTCTTC | TRBJ2-1 | . | TRBV28 | .
CASSILDLGRSDLWRPPDTQYF | TGTGCCAGCAGTATATTGGATCTGGGGCGATCCGATCTCTGGAGACCCCCAGATACGCAGTATTTT | TRBJ2-3 | . | TRBV27 | .
CAWSDLGPLAGELFF | TGTGCCTGGAGTGATCTGGGGCCCCTGGCCGGGGAGCTGTTTTTT | TRBJ2-2 | . | TRBV30 | medium-sized
CASSAGQVFDTEAFF | TGTGCCAGTAGTGCAGGACAGGTTTTCGACACTGAAGCTTTCTTT | TRBJ1-1 | TRBD1 | TRBV19 | few
CASNRGRGQPQHF | TGTGCCAGTAACCGAGGACGGGGTCAGCCCCAGCATTTT | TRBJ1-5 | . | TRBV19 | .
CASSEMGTGRSGYTF | TGTGCCAGCAGCGAGATGGGGACAGGCCGTAGTGGCTACACCTTC | TRBJ1-2 | TRBD1 | TRBV9 | .
CASSRQPMGNQPQHF | TGTGCCAGCAGTCGACAGCCCATGGGCAATCAGCCCCAGCATTTT | TRBJ1-5 | . | TRBV28 | .
CASSPEGITEAFF | TGTGCCAGTAGTCCGGAGGGGATCACTGAAGCTTTCTTT | TRBJ1-1 | . | TRBV19 | .
CASSREAPGQISHEQYF | TGCGCCAGCAGCCGAGAAGCACCGGGACAAATCTCCCACGAGCAGTACTTC | TRBJ2-7 | . | TRBV4-3 | .